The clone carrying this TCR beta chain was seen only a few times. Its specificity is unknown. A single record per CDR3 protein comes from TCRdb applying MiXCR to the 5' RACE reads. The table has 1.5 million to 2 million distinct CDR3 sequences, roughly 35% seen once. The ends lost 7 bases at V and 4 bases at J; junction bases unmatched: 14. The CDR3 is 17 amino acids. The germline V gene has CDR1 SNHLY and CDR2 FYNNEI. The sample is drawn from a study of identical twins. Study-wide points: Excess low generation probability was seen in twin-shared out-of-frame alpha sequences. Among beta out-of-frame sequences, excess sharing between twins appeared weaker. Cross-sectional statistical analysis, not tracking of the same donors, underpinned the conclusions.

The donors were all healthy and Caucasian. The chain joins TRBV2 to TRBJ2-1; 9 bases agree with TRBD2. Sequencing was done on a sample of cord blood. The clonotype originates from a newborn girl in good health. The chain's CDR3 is CASTAFRYLAGYNEQFF. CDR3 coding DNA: TGTGCCAGCACCGCATTCAGATATCTAGCGGGGTACAATGAGCAGTTCTTC.